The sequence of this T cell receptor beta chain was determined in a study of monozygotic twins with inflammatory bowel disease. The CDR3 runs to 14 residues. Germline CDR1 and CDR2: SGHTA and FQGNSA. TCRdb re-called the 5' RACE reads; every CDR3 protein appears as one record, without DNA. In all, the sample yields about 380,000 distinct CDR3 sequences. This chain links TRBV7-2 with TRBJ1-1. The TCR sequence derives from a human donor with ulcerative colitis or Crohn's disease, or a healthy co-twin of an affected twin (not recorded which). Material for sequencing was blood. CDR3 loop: CASIFRGLNTEAFF.